The clone carrying this TCR beta chain has a count of ten or more. Its antigen is unknown. Amplification of the TCR beta CDR3 regions used RNA transcripts (as template). First-round RT-PCR relied on HTBI primers, and a second-round multiplex PCR came next. Via MiXCR, TCRdb re-called the multiplex PCR reads, giving one row per CDR3 protein. The sample lists a few hundred thousand distinct CDR3 sequences; roughly 20% were seen once. The sample comes from a study of Graves' ophthalmopathy and Graves' hyperthyroidism. Study findings and constraints: Built on 13 signatures, a model told ophthalmopathy apart from stable hyperthyroidism with around 90% sensitivity and almost 84% specificity. Ophthalmopathy progression was predicted by the model at 60% to 71% sensitivity and 72% to 75% specificity.

Ophthalmopathy absent within 18 months of follow-up marked hyperthyroidism as stable. Establishment of the diagnosis relied upon clinical symptoms, serum thyroxine, TRAb, thyroid ultrasound and orbital computed tomography. Input material: peripheral blood. The clonotype was recovered from a woman under 30 with stable Graves' hyperthyroidism.

DNA of the CDR3: TGTGCCGGCGATCGCACCATATATTTT. Protein product: CAGDRTIYF. The chain is built from TRBV14 and TRBJ1-3; D gene unclear. CDR3 length: 9 residues. From germline, CDR1 is SGHDN and CDR2 FVKESK. Trimming shortened V by 11 bases and J by 9 bases, and 8 bases separated the two germline ends. The full variable domain, in which reference TRBV14 and TRBJ1-3 provide the parts outside the CDR3, is EAGVTQFPSHSVIEKGQTVTLRCDPISGHDNLYWYRRVMGKEIKFLLHFVKESKQDESGMPNNRFLAERTGGTYSTLKVQPAELEDSGVYFCAGDRTIYFGEGSWLTVV.